Following are 21 T cell receptor beta chains from one sample sequenced in a study of T-cell reconstitution after alpha-beta-depleted transplantation in children (dated by TCRdb to the mid-2010s). The library was generated by PCR. Sequencing relied on an Illumina HiSeq 2500. To normalize quantification of the TCRbeta repertoire, the TCR libraries were built with molecular barcoding that relied on unique molecular identifiers. In TCRdb, the public reads were trimmed at Q25 with fastp and aligned with MiXCR, with productive beta chains retained. Identical CDR3 proteins give one entry, which carries the most common genes and DNA. This sample holds some 530,000 distinct CDR3 sequences; roughly an eighth were observed only once. The ten largest clones represent about 5.4% of the sample. Here the sequenced sample was PBMCs from the stem cell graft donor, taken from the stem cell graft. These receptors were collected from a human donor who donated a stem cell graft to a child with combined immunodeficiency.

This clonotype appeared a few times. The chain uses TRBV7-9 and TRBJ2-1; no definite D call. The CDR3 spans 12 residues. Looked up from germline, CDR1 is SEHNR and CDR2 is FQNEAQ (reference sequence). The V end lost 8 bases, the J end lost 8 bases, and 13 bases lay between the germline ends. CDR3 residues: CASPLLPDEQFF. CDR3 in DNA: TGTGCCAGCCCCTTGTTACCAGATGAGCAGTTCTTC.

V gene TRBV12-3 or TRBV12-4 combines with J gene TRBJ2-1; D call uncertain. The CDR3 is 13 amino acids. Trimming took off 0 bases at V and 5 bases at J, with 5 bases between the two ends. The CDR3 bases are TGTGCCAGCAGTTTAGCCCACCACAATGAGCAGTTCTTC. Amino acid sequence: CASSLAHHNEQFF.

V and J are TRBV3-1 and TRBJ2-5, with D maybe TRBD1 (6 bases). The CDR3 runs to 16 residues. V dropped 2 bases and J dropped 1 base, with 14 bases sitting between them. The germline CDR1 and CDR2 sequences are LGHDT and YNNKEL (reference sequence). In DNA, the CDR3 is TGTGCCAGCAGCCAATCGATAGGGACACCCCAAGAGACCCAGTACTTC. Translating gives CASSQSIGTPQETQYF.

J is TRBJ2-7 and V is TRBV6-1; a possible D gene is TRBD2 (5 bases). This CDR3 spans 14 amino acids. Germline assignment: CDR1 MNHNS and CDR2 SASEGT. V shed 6 bases and J shed 2 bases, with 14 bases lying between them. The CDR3 nucleotides read TGTGCCAGCAGCCTCGCGGAGGTCCCCTACGAGCAGTACTTC. This sequence encodes CASSLAEVPYEQYF.

This clonotype was detected many times. The CDR3 loop reads CSATKTSRETQYF. CDR3 DNA: TGCAGTGCAACGAAGACTAGCAGGGAGACCCAGTACTTC. This sequence joins TRBV20-1 and TRBJ2-5; 7 nucleotides align to TRBD2. Trimming took 6 bases from V and 5 from J; bases not matched to a gene: 9. The V gene's germline CDR1 is DFQATT and CDR2 SNEGSKA (reference sequence). CDR3 size: 13 residues.

This chain links TRBV12-3 or TRBV12-4 with TRBJ2-7; 7 nucleotides agree with TRBD1. With 3 bases clipped from V and 4 bases from J, the junction kept 12 bases outside the gene matches. The CDR3 is 16 amino acids. The CDR3 protein is CASSFTGDGIMYEQYF. CDR3 bases: TGTGCCAGCAGTTTTACAGGGGATGGTATAATGTACGAGCAGTACTTC.

The V and J genes are TRBV12-3 or TRBV12-4 and TRBJ2-3; TRBD1 or TRBD2 may be the D gene (5 bases each). This CDR3 is 17 amino acids long. The germline V and J ends were trimmed by 5 bases and 1 base, with 19 bases remaining between them. The CDR3 DNA reads TGTGCCAGCAGTGCCCGGGACGGCCCGTTGGGCACAGATACGCAGTATTTT. This gives the protein CASSARDGPLGTDTQYF.

This clonotype was picked up many times. The chain carries TRBV4-3 and TRBJ2-1; a weak D match, TRBD2 (6 bases). The V end lost 2 bases, the J end lost 7 bases, and 9 bases lay between the germline ends. The CDR3 loop spans 13 amino acids. Germline CDR1 is LGHNA and CDR2 is YSLEER. CDR3 nucleotides: TGCGCCAGCAGCCAAAACGGGAGAAATGAGCAGTTCTTC. Its translation: CASSQNGRNEQFF.

This clonotype was detected a few times. The chain combines TRBV5-1 with TRBJ2-7, with 12 positions matching TRBD1. Losses at the gene ends were 1 base for V and 3 bases for J; bases not matched to a gene: 2. This CDR3 region has 15 residues. The germline gives CDR1 SGHRS, CDR2 YFSETQ. In nucleotides, the CDR3 is TGCGCCAGCAGCTTGAGGGACAGGGGGCTCTACGAGCAGTACTTC. Translation: CASSLRDRGLYEQYF.

The gene calls are TRBV7-3 and TRBJ2-3; 7 nucleotides align to TRBD2. The germline V gene has CDR1 SGHTA and CDR2 FQGTGA. The length of the CDR3 is 16 residues. With 2 bases clipped from V and 1 base from J, the junction kept 6 bases outside the gene matches. Here the CDR3 reads CASSLGGVYGTDTQYF. DNA for the CDR3: TGTGCCAGCAGCTTAGGGGGGGTCTACGGCACAGATACGCAGTATTTT.

This clonotype has at least ten counts. The chain recombines TRBV4-3 with TRBJ2-7; 7 bases match TRBD2. The CDR3 extends over 15 amino acids. In germline, CDR1 is LGHNA, CDR2 YSLEER. V dropped 0 bases and J dropped 2; count of bases not matched to a gene: 4. The CDR3 protein is CASSQERREPYEQYF. Here the CDR3 DNA reads TGCGCCAGCAGCCAAGAACGGCGGGAGCCCTACGAGCAGTACTTC.

The chain employs TRBV7-2 and TRBJ2-1; D is unresolved. CDR3 length: 14 amino acids. Germline assignment: CDR1 SGHTA and CDR2 FQGNSA. Trimming pared 7 bases from V and 1 base from J, leaving 11 bases between. CDR3 sequence: CASTPSRSYNEQFF. CDR3 DNA sequence: TGTGCCAGCACCCCTAGTAGATCCTACAATGAGCAGTTCTTC.

This clonotype appeared many times. V usage is TRBV4-3 and J usage is TRBJ2-3; 7 bases line up with TRBD1. Germline V gives CDR1 LGHNA, CDR2 YSLEER. The CDR3 covers 14 residues. V trimming: 1 base; J trimming: 6 bases; junction bases outside the gene matches: 4. DNA for the CDR3: TGCGCCAGCAGCCAAGCACAGGGGTTGGATACGCAGTATTTT. Amino acid sequence: CASSQAQGLDTQYF.

The chain links TRBV6-5 to TRBJ2-7; perhaps TRBD2 as D (5 bases). The CDR3 has 14 residues. The germline V gene has CDR1 MNHEY and CDR2 SVGAGI. V was cut by 6 bases and J by 2 bases, with 14 bases left in between. This CDR3 is CASRATKIPYEQYF. The CDR3 nucleotides read TGTGCCAGCAGGGCGACTAAGATACCCTACGAGCAGTACTTC.

This clonotype was observed many times. This chain uses TRBV30 with TRBJ2-7, with 9 bases lining up with TRBD2. The CDR3 has 14 residues. After removal of 4 bases from V and 5 bases from J, the junction contained 9 bases not matched to a gene. Germline V gives CDR1 GTSNPN, CDR2 SVGIG (reference sequence). CDR3 DNA sequence: TGTGCCTGGAACCCAGGGCTAGCGGGACACGAGCAGTACTTC. Encoded protein: CAWNPGLAGHEQYF. Full variable domain (remainder filled in from reference TRBV30 and TRBJ2-7): SQTIHQWPATLVQPVGSPLSLECTVEGTSNPNLYWYRQAAGRGLQLLFYSVGIGQISSEVPQNLSASRPQDRQFILSSKKLLLSDSGFYLCAWNPGLAGHEQYFGPGTRLTVT.

In this sample, this clonotype turned up many times. The chain employs TRBV3-1 and TRBJ2-2, with 7 bases lining up with TRBD1. V lost 1 base, J lost 0 bases, and 17 bases stayed unmatched. The CDR3 runs to 21 residues. Germline V gene sequence: CDR1 LGHDT, CDR2 YNNKEL (reference sequence). CDR3 loop: CASSQGTQGVRWFSNTGELFF. In DNA form, the CDR3 reads TGTGCCAGCAGCCAAGGGACGCAGGGGGTTCGATGGTTCTCGAACACCGGGGAGCTGTTTTTT.

This clonotype was seen repeatedly, ten times or more. The chain recombines TRBV11-2 with TRBJ2-5; tentatively, D is TRBD1 (5 bases). Germline CDR1 reads SGHAT; CDR2 reads FQNNGV. V lost 4 bases to trimming and J lost 1 base, with 7 bases between them. This CDR3 has 13 amino acids. CDR3 bases: TGTGCCAGCAGCTCCAGGGTCCAAGAGACCCAGTACTTC. Its translation is CASSSRVQETQYF.

The J gene is TRBJ2-5, the V gene TRBV20-1, with 8 bases matching TRBD1. V dropped 1 base and J dropped 5; count of bases not matched to a gene: 6. The CDR3 sequence is 14 residues long. CDR1 is DFQATT and CDR2 is SNEGSKA in the germline V gene (reference sequence). Written as DNA, the CDR3 is TGCAGTGCTAGAGGGACAGGGCGAGGGGAGACCCAGTACTTC. Translating it yields CSARGTGRGETQYF.

This clonotype has a count of ten or more. The CDR3 DNA sequence: TGTGCCAGCAGCCCACAAGGGTACAATGAGCAGTTCTTC. Protein: CASSPQGYNEQFF. This chain joins TRBV27 and TRBJ2-1, with D unresolved. The V gene's germline CDR1 is MNHEY and CDR2 SMNVEV (reference sequence). The CDR3 runs to 13 residues. V lost 6 bases and J 4 bases, leaving 10 bases between the germline ends.

This clonotype was picked up a small number of times. The J gene is TRBJ2-1, the V gene TRBV12-3 or TRBV12-4; 7 bases are shared with TRBD2. V gave up 3 bases and J gave up 0 bases; unmatched junction bases: 8. CDR3 length equals 17 residues. The chain's CDR3 is CASSFVAGVSSYNEQFF. The DNA of the CDR3 is TGTGCCAGCAGTTTTGTTGCGGGGGTGAGCTCCTACAATGAGCAGTTCTTC.

The chain uses TRBV20-1 and TRBJ1-4; 7 bases are shared with TRBD1. Germline-derived CDR1 and CDR2 are DFQATT and SNEGSKA (reference sequence). Trimming at V came to 2 bases and at J to 3 bases, leaving 12 bases not matched to a gene. The length of the CDR3 is 17 residues. This CDR3 reads CSARQDRVSVANEKLFF. For the CDR3, the DNA is TGCAGTGCTAGACAAGACAGGGTTAGCGTTGCTAATGAAAAACTGTTTTTT.